Listed below are T cell receptor beta chains from one sample, sequenced in a study of blood T cell repertoires in COVID-19. Repertoires were generated with immunoSEQ multiplex PCR, while TCRdb's copy carries only in-frame clones and drops some. Of around 230,000 clones in the sample, 65% to 90% were seen once. Sequencing was done on a sample of peripheral blood. These TCRs come from a man aged 45-60 years with COVID-19, enrolled during active disease. CDR3s include the opening cysteine and the closing phenylalanine or tryptophan. D genes are given only for firm matches. Clone size, where shown, is once, few, many, or a class for clones that have expanded.

v_gene: TRBV5-1
j_gene: TRBJ1-5
d_gene: NA
abundance: once
CDR3aa: CASKRDAGPEQPQHF
CDR3nt: TGCGCCAGCAAGCGAGACGCAGGGCCCGAACAGCCCCAGCATTTT

v_gene: TRBV6-5
j_gene: TRBJ2-1
d_gene: TRBD2
abundance: NA
CDR3aa: CASSYRGGRIYNEQFF
CDR3nt: TGTGCCAGCAGTTACCGTGGCGGGAGGATCTACAATGAGCAGTTCTTC

v_gene: TRBV18
j_gene: TRBJ1-1
d_gene: NA
abundance: NA
CDR3aa: CASSQTGAGTEAFF
CDR3nt: TGTGCCAGCTCACAAACAGGTGCCGGGACTGAAGCTTTCTTT

v_gene: TRBV5-1
j_gene: TRBJ2-7
d_gene: TRBD1
abundance: NA
CDR3aa: CASSFLQGASYEQYF
CDR3nt: TGCGCCAGCAGCTTCCTACAGGGGGCAAGCTACGAGCAGTACTTC

v_gene: TRBV12-3/TRBV12-4
j_gene: TRBJ1-4
d_gene: NA
abundance: NA
CDR3aa: CASSLSYEKLFF
CDR3nt: TGTGCCAGCAGTTTATCTTATGAAAAACTGTTTTTT

v_gene: TRBV28
j_gene: TRBJ1-5
d_gene: TRBD1
abundance: NA
CDR3aa: CASSVPAQGAGGNQPQHF
CDR3nt: TGTGCCAGCAGCGTCCCGGCACAGGGGGCGGGAGGCAATCAGCCCCAGCATTTT

v_gene: TRBV5-1
j_gene: TRBJ1-6
d_gene: TRBD1
abundance: NA
CDR3aa: CASGGGQGVGSPLHF
CDR3nt: TGCGCCAGCGGCGGGGGACAGGGGGTCGGATCACCCCTCCACTTT

v_gene: TRBV6-5
j_gene: TRBJ1-1
d_gene: TRBD1
abundance: NA
CDR3aa: CASTTGQGTEAFF
CDR3nt: TGTGCCAGCACTACCGGACAGGGGACTGAAGCTTTCTTT

v_gene: TRBV6-5
j_gene: TRBJ2-7
d_gene: TRBD2
abundance: NA
CDR3aa: CASSYLGTSGGYEQYF
CDR3nt: TGTGCCAGCAGTTACTTGGGGACTAGCGGGGGCTACGAGCAGTACTTC

v_gene: TRBV6-5
j_gene: TRBJ2-7
d_gene: TRBD1
abundance: NA
CDR3aa: CASRVGQGPFYEQYF
CDR3nt: TGTGCCAGCAGGGTGGGACAGGGTCCATTCTACGAGCAGTACTTC

v_gene: TRBV7-9
j_gene: TRBJ1-2
d_gene: TRBD1
abundance: NA
CDR3aa: CASVRTGGDYGYTF
CDR3nt: TGTGCCAGCGTCCGCACAGGGGGCGACTATGGCTACACCTTC

v_gene: TRBV7-9
j_gene: TRBJ2-7
d_gene: NA
abundance: NA
CDR3aa: CASSLIADEQYF
CDR3nt: TGTGCCAGCAGCTTGATTGCGGACGAGCAGTACTTC

v_gene: TRBV10-3
j_gene: TRBJ1-1
d_gene: TRBD1
abundance: NA
CDR3aa: CAITRGQENTEAFF
CDR3nt: TGTGCCATCACCCGGGGACAGGAGAACACTGAAGCTTTCTTT

v_gene: TRBV13
j_gene: TRBJ1-6
d_gene: TRBD1
abundance: few
CDR3aa: CASSTGTGISPLHF
CDR3nt: TGTGCCAGCAGCACGGGGACAGGGATTTCACCCCTCCACTTT

v_gene: TRBV9
j_gene: TRBJ2-3
d_gene: NA
abundance: NA
CDR3aa: CASSVGWGRSTDTQYF
CDR3nt: TGTGCCAGCAGCGTAGGGTGGGGCCGTAGCACAGATACGCAGTATTTT

v_gene: TRBV6-4
j_gene: TRBJ1-2
d_gene: TRBD1
abundance: NA
CDR3aa: CASRDTGGDYGYTF
CDR3nt: TGTGCCAGCAGGGATACAGGGGGCGACTATGGCTACACCTTC

v_gene: TRBV19
j_gene: TRBJ1-5
d_gene: NA
abundance: once
CDR3aa: CASSIGLGDYSNQPQHF
CDR3nt: TGTGCCAGTAGTATAGGTCTGGGAGACTATAGCAATCAGCCCCAGCATTTT